This T cell receptor (beta chain) was retrieved from a study of blood T cell repertoires in COVID-19 (dated by TCRdb to 2020 to 2022). Notes on the research overall: Collaborator samples came from the United States, Italy and Spain and covered acute and convalescent phases of COVID-19. The dataset comprised deeply sampled blood TCRbeta repertoires from subjects exposed to, actively infected with, or recovered from COVID-19. Sample metadata almost always included a de-identified subject ID, COVID-19 status, age in years and sex. The repertoires were released in a freely available public database meant as a resource for research on the immune response to SARS-CoV-2. The material from the prospective study consisted of cDNA or gDNA derived from T cells, B-cell-depleted T cells, or PBMCs. Samples were obtained from the ongoing ImmuneRACE study (first 160 participants) and from 1,254 subjects provided by 6 global collaborators. Where available, HLA class I and class II types were obtained from metadata supplied by the sample provider rather than from assay-based typing. Summary of the overall study and its limitations: Clinical and demographic metadata were provided uncurated, with the amount varying by source and participant.

The CDR3, cysteine through phenylalanine, is 20 amino acids long. The CDR3 DNA has 60 bases and is translated from base 1. The germline V gene (reference sequence) sets CDR1 to LGHDT and CDR2 to YNNKEL. Ends trimmed: V by 3 bases, J by 1 base; bases unmatched to a gene: 12. This clone occurred once. Its antigen specificity is not known. No base-level quality is on record; no much larger clone is a single base apart. In the prospective study, participants were roughly 18 to 89 years old, resided in about two dozen geographic areas of the United States, and were enrolled through a virtual design. To assign participants to cohorts, the prospective study relied on clinical history that participants themselves reported in a screening survey and a study questionnaire. Exposed participants had been in contact with someone with a PCR-confirmed or clinician-diagnosed COVID-19 case within 2 weeks of study entry. In the prospective study, whole blood, serum and a nasopharyngeal or oropharyngeal swab were collected from each participant by mobile phlebotomists. Prospective study participants could optionally give additional blood draws and questionnaires over an approximately 2-month period. Prospective study blood samples were shipped either frozen or at room temperature before DNA extraction.

TCRbeta CDR3 regions were amplified from genomic DNA by means of the immunoSEQ Assay, a bias-controlled multiplex PCR. Concerning the study's data processing: The number of nucleated cells in each sample was estimated by amplification of reference gene primers within the assay. To quantify the absolute abundance of each unique TCRbeta CDR3 rearrangement, sequence reads were collapsed and filtered. For each sample, productive Simpson clonality was calculated as the square root of Simpson's diversity index over productive rearrangements. TCRdb limited this immuneACCESS table to in-frame rearrangements with V and J called. A share of clones is missing; checked studies link under half to unresolved V genes, and the rest is unexplained. V and J calls and clone size come straight from that table; D and trimming were deduced from the DNA. A total of around 400,000 clones appear in this sample, 70% to 90% of them only once. Of the sample, 1.4% to 1.5% is held by the ten largest clones.

What was sequenced was PBMCs or T cells enriched from blood (not recorded which). The receptor's source is a woman aged 18 to 35 who had been exposed to COVID-19. The rearrangement combines TRBV3-1 (or the pseudogene TRBV3-2) with TRBJ2-3, with 14 bases aligning to TRBD2. In nucleotides, the sequence is TGTGCCAGCAGCCAGACCCCGACTAGCGGGAGGGCTTGGCGCACAGATACGCAGTATTTT. Translated, it gives CASSQTPTSGRAWRTDTQYF.